This entry features one TCR beta chain sequence. Its antigen is unidentified. The sample comes from a study of CD8 T cells in Susac syndrome. Points from the study as a whole: A relatively small number of individuals underwent TCR sequencing and HLA analysis.

It was with random hexamers that about 0.45 to 1 ug RNA was reverse transcribed. TCRdb called the immunoSEQ multiplex PCR reads again in MiXCR, with one record for every CDR3 protein. The sample has tens of thousands of distinct CDR3 sequences; approximately 93% are singletons. The germline V gene encodes CDR1 LGHDT and CDR2 YNNKEL (reference sequence). V was shortened by 1 base and J by 3 bases, with 13 bases between the two germline ends. The CDR3 has 15 residues. The source is a human donor in good health. V usage is TRBV3-1 and J usage is TRBJ2-7; D might be TRBD1 (5 bases). Sequenced input: CD8+ T cells from PBMCs. The CDR3 loop is CASSQVGAADYEQYF. The CDR3 bases are TGTGCCAGCAGCCAAGTTGGGGCTGCTGACTACGAGCAGTACTTC.